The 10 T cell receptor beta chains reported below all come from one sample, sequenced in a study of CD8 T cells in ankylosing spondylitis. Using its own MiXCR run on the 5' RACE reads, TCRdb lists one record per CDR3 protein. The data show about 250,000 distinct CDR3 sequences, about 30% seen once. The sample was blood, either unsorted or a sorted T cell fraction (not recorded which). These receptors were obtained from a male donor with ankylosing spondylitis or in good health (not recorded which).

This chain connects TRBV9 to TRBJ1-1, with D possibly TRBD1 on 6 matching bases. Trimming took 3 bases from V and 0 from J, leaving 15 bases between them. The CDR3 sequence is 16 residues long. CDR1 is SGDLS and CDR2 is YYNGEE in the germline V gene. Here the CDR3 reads CASSASDSRMNTEAFF. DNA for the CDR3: TGTGCCAGCAGCGCGTCGGACAGCCGCATGAACACTGAAGCTTTCTTT.

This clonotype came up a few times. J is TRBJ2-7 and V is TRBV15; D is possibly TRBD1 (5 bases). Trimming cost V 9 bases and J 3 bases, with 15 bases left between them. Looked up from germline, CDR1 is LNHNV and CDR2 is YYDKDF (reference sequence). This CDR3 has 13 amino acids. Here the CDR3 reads CATGLDKGYEQYF. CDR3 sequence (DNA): TGTGCCACAGGCTTGGACAAGGGCTACGAGCAGTACTTC.

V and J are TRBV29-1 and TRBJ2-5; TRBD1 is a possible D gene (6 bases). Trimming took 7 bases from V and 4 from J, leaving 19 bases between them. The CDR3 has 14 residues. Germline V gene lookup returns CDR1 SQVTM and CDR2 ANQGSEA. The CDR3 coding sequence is TGCAGCGCCTTATCTAGGGACATGGTAGAGACCCAGTACTTC. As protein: CSALSRDMVETQYF.

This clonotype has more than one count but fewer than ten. CDR3 DNA: TGTGCCAGCAGTTACGGGACAGGGAATGATGGCTACACCTTC. Translated: CASSYGTGNDGYTF. This rearrangement joins TRBV6-5 to TRBJ1-2, with 9 nucleotides matching TRBD1. V lost 2 bases to trimming and J lost 6 bases; unmatched junction nucleotides: 4. The CDR3 loop spans 14 amino acids. Germline V CDR1 and CDR2: MNHEY, SVGAGI.

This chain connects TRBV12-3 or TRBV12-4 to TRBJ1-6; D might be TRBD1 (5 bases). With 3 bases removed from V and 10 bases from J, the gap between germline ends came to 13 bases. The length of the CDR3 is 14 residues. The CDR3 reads CASSFSGVASPLHF. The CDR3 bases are TGTGCCAGCAGTTTTTCGGGGGTTGCGTCACCCCTCCACTTT.

The CDR3 protein is CASGLVRDRGSTEAFF. The DNA of the CDR3 is TGTGCTAGTGGTTTGGTAAGGGACAGGGGGAGCACTGAAGCTTTCTTT. The chain links TRBV12-5 to TRBJ1-1; 11 bases are a match to TRBD1. Germline-derived CDR1 and CDR2 are LGHNT and FRNRAP. J lost 4 bases, V lost 0 bases, and 4 bases had no gene match. CDR3 size: 16 residues. The entire variable domain, with the rest obtained from reference TRBV12-5 and TRBJ1-1, is as follows: DARVTQTPRHKVTEMGQEVTMRCQPILGHNTVFWYRQTMMQGLELLAYFRNRAPLDDSGMPKDRFSAEMPDATLATLKIQPSEPRDSAVYFCASGLVRDRGSTEAFFGQGTRLTVV.

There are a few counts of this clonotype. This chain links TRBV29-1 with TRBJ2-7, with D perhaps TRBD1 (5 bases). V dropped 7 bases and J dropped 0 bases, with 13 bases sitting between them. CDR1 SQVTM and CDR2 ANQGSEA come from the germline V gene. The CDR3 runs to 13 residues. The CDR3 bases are TGCAGCGGCAGGGATCCAAGCTCCTACGAGCAGTACTTC. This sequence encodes CSGRDPSSYEQYF.

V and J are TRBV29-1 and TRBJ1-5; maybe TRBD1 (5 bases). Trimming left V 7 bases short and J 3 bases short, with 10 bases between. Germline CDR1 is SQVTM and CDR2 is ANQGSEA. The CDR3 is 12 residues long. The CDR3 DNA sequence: TGCAGCGGACCCAGGGACAATCAGCCCCAGCATTTT. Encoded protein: CSGPRDNQPQHF.

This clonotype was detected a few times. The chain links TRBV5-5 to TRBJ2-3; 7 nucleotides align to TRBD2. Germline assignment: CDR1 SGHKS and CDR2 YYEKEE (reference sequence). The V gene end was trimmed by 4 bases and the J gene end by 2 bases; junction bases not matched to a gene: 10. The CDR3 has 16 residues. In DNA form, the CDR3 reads TGTGCCAGCAGCCCGAGGTCTAGCGGAAACACAGATACGCAGTATTTT. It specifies CASSPRSSGNTDTQYF.

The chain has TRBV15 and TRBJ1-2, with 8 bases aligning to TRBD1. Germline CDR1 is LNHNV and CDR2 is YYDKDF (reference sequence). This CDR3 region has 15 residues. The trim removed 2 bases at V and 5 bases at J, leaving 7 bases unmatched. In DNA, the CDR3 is TGTGCCACCAGCAGACCTGGGACAGGCCCGTATGGCTACACCTTC. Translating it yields CATSRPGTGPYGYTF.